This T cell receptor beta chain comes out of a study of blood T cell repertoires in COVID-19. About the study: The United States, Italy and Spain provided the acute and convalescent COVID-19 samples. In each case, the material was cDNA or gDNA derived from T cells, B-cell-depleted T cells, or PBMCs.

Per the germline V gene, CDR1 is SGHTA and CDR2 is FQGNSA. The CDR3 is 15 amino acids. With V trimmed by 7 bases and J by 6 bases, 8 bases remained unmatched. In the authors' workflow: Reference gene primer amplification gave estimated nucleated cell counts. Here immunoSEQ multiplex PCR was the method, and the copy in TCRdb shows in-frame clones only, minus some. V and J calls and clone size are those listed in that table; D and trimming were worked out from the DNA. The data show about 45,000 clones, about nine tenths seen once. This receptor was identified in a human donor in a cohort sampled during active COVID-19. The sample was peripheral blood. The V call is TRBV7-2, the J call TRBJ2-1, with 11 bases matching TRBD2. CDR3 bases: TGTGCCAGCACCCGCGCCGGGACTAGCGGCAATGAGCAGTTCTTC. This translates into CASTRAGTSGNEQFF.